A single sample is the source of the 19 T cell receptor beta chains below, sequenced in a study of cytomegalovirus exposure and HLA in healthy donors. Both 60 Vbeta primers and 13 Jbeta primers went into the PCR. Clones were sequenced by immunoSEQ multiplex PCR, and TCRdb holds only the in-frame ones, with some missing. The sample yields approximately 140,000 clones, around 78% seen once. Sequenced: PBMCs. The receptors shown here come from a woman between 40 and 55 years old in good health and CMV-seropositive.

This clone was seen a single time. V usage is TRBV4-2 and J usage is TRBJ2-5, with unresolved D. The ends were cut back, 0 bases at V and 3 bases at J, with 8 bases in the middle. Germline CDR1 and CDR2: LGHNA and YNFKEQ. The CDR3 runs to 14 residues. The chain's CDR3 is CASSQEIAEETQYF. The DNA for the CDR3 is TGTGCCAGCAGCCAAGAAATAGCAGAAGAGACCCAGTACTTC.

This clone was counted only a few times. The V and J genes are TRBV7-6 and TRBJ2-7; D is possibly TRBD2 (6 bases). CDR3 size: 13 residues. V lost 11 bases, J lost 0 bases, and 14 bases lay in between. Looked up from germline, CDR1 is SGHVS and CDR2 is FNYEAQ. The CDR3 coding sequence is TGTGCCGTCAGGGACTTCAGCTCCTACGAGCAGTACTTC. Translated: CAVRDFSSYEQYF. Based on the CDR3 plus reference TRBV7-6 and TRBJ2-7, the full variable domain is GAGVSQSPRYKVTKRGQDVALRCDPISGHVSLYWYRQALGQGPEFLTYFNYEAQQDKSGLPNDRFSAERPEGSISTLTIQRTEQRDSAMYRCAVRDFSSYEQYFGPGTRLTVT.

The rearrangement uses TRBV5-1 and TRBJ2-4; 12 bases map to TRBD2. This CDR3 has 17 amino acids. Germline loops: CDR1 SGHRS, CDR2 YFSETQ. Trimming at V came to 0 bases and at J to 0 bases, leaving 1 base not matched to a gene. The CDR3 coding sequence is TGCGCCAGCAGCTTGGAGGGACTAGCGGGAGCCAAAAACATTCAGTACTTC. Amino acid sequence: CASSLEGLAGAKNIQYF.

J is TRBJ2-5 and V is TRBV6-1; 13 bases agree with TRBD2. CDR1 MNHNS and CDR2 SASEGT come from the germline V gene. The trim removed 8 bases at V and 4 bases at J, leaving 7 bases unmatched. The CDR3 is 15 residues long. The CDR3 spells CASARGLAGLETQYF. CDR3 in DNA: TGTGCCAGCGCCAGGGGACTAGCGGGATTAGAGACCCAGTACTTC.

The chain is built from TRBV15 and TRBJ2-1; no clear D gene. Trimming stripped 6 bases from V and 0 bases from J, with 9 bases between. The germline V gene has CDR1 LNHNV and CDR2 YYDKDF (reference sequence). The CDR3 totals 14 residues. The CDR3 sequence is CATSTGSSYNEQFF. CDR3 nucleotides: TGTGCCACCAGTACCGGTAGCTCCTACAATGAGCAGTTCTTC.

For the CDR3, the DNA is TGCGCCAGCAGCCTCCTAGCGGCCCAAGAGACCCAGTACTTC. It translates to CASSLLAAQETQYF. The V gene is TRBV5-1, the J gene TRBJ2-5; 7 bases map to TRBD2. CDR1 and CDR2 from the germline V gene are SGHRS and YFSETQ. The CDR3 is 14 residues long. V was clipped by 4 bases and J by 1 base; unmatched bases: 4. Full variable domain (outside the CDR3, taken from reference TRBV5-1 and TRBJ2-5): KAGVTQTPRYLIKTRGQQVTLSCSPISGHRSVSWYQQTPGQGLQFLFEYFSETQRNKGNFPGRFSGRQFSNSRSEMNVSTLELGDSALYLCASSLLAAQETQYFGPGTRLLVL.

The CDR3 DNA follows: TGTGCCAGCAGCCGGGGAGAGGGTGAGACCCAGTACTTC. This encodes CASSRGEGETQYF. V is TRBV11-2 and J is TRBJ2-5, with D tentatively TRBD2 (5 bases). Trimming removed 5 bases at V and 5 bases at J, with 12 bases between. Germline V gene lookup returns CDR1 SGHAT and CDR2 FQNNGV. The CDR3 has 13 amino acids.

The chain uses TRBV5-4 and TRBJ1-5, with D maybe TRBD1 (6 bases). The ends were cut back, 4 bases at V and 3 bases at J, with 14 bases in the middle. The V gene's germline CDR1 is SGHNT and CDR2 YYREEE (reference sequence). The CDR3 contains 15 residues. DNA of the CDR3: TGTGCCAGCAGCCTGGGCGGGGGCTTCAATCAGCCCCAGCATTTT. As protein: CASSLGGGFNQPQHF.

V gene TRBV7-3 combines with J gene TRBJ1-1; TRBD1 is a possible D gene (5 bases). Trimming left V 5 bases short and J 1 base short, with 14 bases between. Germline V gene sequence: CDR1 SGHTA, CDR2 FQGTGA. The CDR3 covers 15 residues. CDR3 residues: CASSPLGGPNTEAFF. The CDR3 region has the DNA TGTGCCAGCAGCCCCCTGGGGGGTCCGAACACTGAAGCTTTCTTT.

The chain employs TRBV19 and TRBJ2-4; possible D gene TRBD2, 6 bases. Trimming pared 7 bases from V and 6 bases from J, leaving 16 bases between. Per the germline V gene, CDR1 is LNHDA and CDR2 is SQIVND (reference sequence). The CDR3 extends over 14 amino acids. CDR3 region: CASKEGAGGNIQYF. CDR3 in DNA: TGTGCCAGTAAAGAGGGAGCGGGTGGAAACATTCAGTACTTC. The whole variable domain, remainder taken from reference TRBV19 and TRBJ2-4, is DGGITQSPKYLFRKEGQNVTLSCEQNLNHDAMYWYRQDPGQGLRLIYYSQIVNDFQKGDIAEGYSVSREKKESFPLTVTSAQKNPTAFYLCASKEGAGGNIQYFGAGTRLSVL.

This clone was counted only a few times. The genes are TRBV5-1 and TRBJ1-4, with D tentatively TRBD1 (5 bases). The germline V gene has CDR1 SGHRS and CDR2 YFSETQ. The CDR3 sequence is 16 residues long. With 5 bases removed from V and 7 bases from J, the gap between germline ends came to 21 bases. As DNA, the CDR3 is TGCGCCAGCAGAGACTTACCCAGGGCCGCATCTGAAAAACTGTTTTTT. This sequence encodes CASRDLPRAASEKLFF.

The V call is TRBV27, the J call TRBJ1-2; TRBD1 might be the D (6 bases). This CDR3 is built from 15 residues. V was clipped by 5 bases and J by 7 bases, with 20 bases between them. CDR1 is MNHEY, CDR2 SMNVEV, per germline (reference sequence). The CDR3 spells CASSRGEGGPSGYTF. The CDR3 DNA is TGTGCCAGCAGTAGGGGGGAGGGGGGGCCTAGTGGCTACACCTTC.

J is TRBJ2-1 and V is TRBV5-6; a possible D gene is TRBD2 (5 bases). Per the germline V gene, CDR1 is SGHDT and CDR2 is YYEEEE. CDR3 length: 13 residues. V gave up 2 bases and J gave up 10 bases, with 13 bases separating them. This CDR3 is CASSFRAGGEQFF. The CDR3, as DNA: TGTGCCAGCAGCTTCCGGGCGGGCGGAGAGCAGTTCTTC.

The J gene is TRBJ1-2, the V gene TRBV7-9, with unresolved D. Germline V CDR1 and CDR2: SEHNR, FQNEAQ (reference sequence). This CDR3 comprises 14 residues. The V end was cut by 4 bases, the J end by 8 bases, with 17 bases between. As DNA, the CDR3 is TGTGCCAGCAGCTCCCCTGGGCGCGCCGGAGGCTACACCTTC. It codes for CASSSPGRAGGYTF.

V and J are TRBV7-2 and TRBJ1-5, with 9 bases aligning to TRBD1. Trimming at V came to 5 bases and at J to 4 bases, leaving 6 bases not matched to a gene. CDR1 and CDR2 (germline): SGHTA, FQGNSA. The CDR3 loop spans 15 amino acids. CDR3 sequence: CASSPGTGRNQPQHF. CDR3 in DNA: TGTGCCAGCAGCCCTGGGACAGGGCGGAATCAGCCCCAGCATTTT.

This clone was seen once. V is TRBV2 and J is TRBJ2-5, with TRBD1 matching 10 bases. This CDR3 region has 15 residues. Germline V gene sequence: CDR1 SNHLY, CDR2 FYNNEI. The junction had 6 bases not matched to a gene; V was cut back by 6 bases and J by 2 bases. CDR3 sequence reads: CASSRDRGRQETQYF. As DNA, the CDR3 is TGTGCCAGCAGCCGGGACAGGGGTCGACAAGAGACCCAGTACTTC.

This sequence joins TRBV5-1 and TRBJ1-4; D is ambiguous. The CDR3 runs to 13 residues. The germline V gene encodes CDR1 SGHRS and CDR2 YFSETQ. The germline V and J ends were trimmed by 4 bases and 4 bases, with 8 bases remaining between them. CDR3 DNA: TGCGCCAGCAGCCGGGGAGGTAATGAAAAACTGTTTTTT. Its translation: CASSRGGNEKLFF.

This clone was seen just once. V and J are TRBV19 and TRBJ2-7; TRBD2 agrees at 7 bases. The V and J ends lost 6 bases and 2 bases, in that order; junction bases with no gene match: 7. Germline values: CDR1 LNHDA, CDR2 SQIVND (reference sequence). The CDR3 loop spans 14 amino acids. Written as DNA, the CDR3 is TGTGCCAGTAGCCCACAAGCGGGAACCTACGAGCAGTACTTC. Translated, it gives CASSPQAGTYEQYF.

The CDR3 nucleotides are TGTGCCAGCGGGGGAGATACGCAGTATTTT. Translated: CASGGDTQYF. V and J are TRBV10-3 and TRBJ2-3, with 7 positions matching TRBD2. The V segment lost 10 bases and the J segment 5 bases; nucleotides outside the gene matches: 0. Germline V CDR1 and CDR2: ENHRY, SYGVKD. The CDR3 totals 10 residues.